Listed here are 12 T cell receptor beta chains from one sample, sequenced in a study of blood T cell repertoires in COVID-19. The method was immunoSEQ multiplex PCR; TCRdb's version includes in-frame clones alone and lacks a portion of them. The table shows 70,000 to 100,000 clones, with nearly 90% occurring only once. The sample was peripheral blood. These receptors all come from a woman of 80 years or more with active or convalescent COVID-19.

The gene calls are TRBV10-2 and TRBJ1-4; D may be TRBD1 (5 bases). Germline V gene sequence: CDR1 WSHSY, CDR2 SAAADI. The CDR3 covers 13 residues. Deletions cut 2 bases from V and 16 bases from J, with 17 bases between. CDR3 residues: CASSEGEGLRGFF. CDR3 DNA sequence: TGCGCCAGCAGTGAGGGAGAGGGACTAAGGGGGTTTTTT.

This clone is a singleton in its sample. J is TRBJ1-1 and V is TRBV5-6; the match to TRBD1 covers 8 bases. Unmatched junction bases numbered 5, after V lost 5 bases and J lost 8 bases. CDR1 SGHDT and CDR2 YYEEEE come from the germline V gene. This CDR3 spans 12 amino acids. CDR3 nucleotides: TGTGCCAGCAGTTGGACAGGGTCGGAAGCTTTCTTT. Amino acid sequence: CASSWTGSEAFF.

The chain has TRBV15 and TRBJ1-3, with no clear D. Trimming removed 5 bases from V and 4 bases from J, with 18 bases in between. The CDR3 covers 16 residues. CDR1 LNHNV and CDR2 YYDKDF come from the germline V gene (reference sequence). In nucleotides, the CDR3 is TGTGCCACCAGCCCACCTGGGCGGAGGCGGGGAAACACCATATATTTT. Translated, it gives CATSPPGRRRGNTIYF.

The rearrangement uses TRBV14 and TRBJ2-5; TRBD1 is a possible D gene (5 bases). This CDR3 contains 15 residues. Trimming removed 0 bases at V and 3 bases at J, with 11 bases between. CDR1 and CDR2 (germline): SGHDN, FVKESK. CDR3 DNA sequence: TGTGCCAGCAGCCAAGATCTAGACAGCAAAGAGACCCAGTACTTC. Protein product: CASSQDLDSKETQYF.

This clone was observed a single time. V gene TRBV29-1 combines with J gene TRBJ2-1, with 9 bases aligning to TRBD2. V gave up 2 bases and J gave up 4 bases; unmatched junction bases: 0. The CDR3 extends over 13 amino acids. Germline V CDR1 and CDR2: SQVTM, ANQGSEA. This chain's CDR3 is CSVELAGYNEQFF. The CDR3 DNA reads as TGCAGCGTTGAACTAGCGGGGTACAATGAGCAGTTCTTC.

J is TRBJ1-2 and V is TRBV25-1, with TRBD1 matching 7 bases. The V gene end was trimmed by 6 bases and the J gene end by 6 bases; junction bases not matched to a gene: 4. Germline values: CDR1 MGHDK, CDR2 SYGVNS. The CDR3 consists of 12 residues. The CDR3 nucleotides read TGTGCCAGCAGGGGGACAGCAGATGGCTACACCTTC. Amino acids: CASRGTADGYTF.

This clone has more than one count but fewer than ten. The V and J genes are TRBV6-1 and TRBJ2-1, with TRBD2 identical over 11 bases. CDR3 length: 17 amino acids. CDR1 and CDR2 from the germline V gene are MNHNS and SASEGT. V was pared by 4 bases and J by 0 bases, with 5 bases of the junction left unmatched. The CDR3 nucleotides read TGTGCCAGCAGTGGGGGACTAGCGGTGAGCTCCTACAATGAGCAGTTCTTC. Its translation: CASSGGLAVSSYNEQFF.

J is TRBJ1-2 and V is TRBV28, with 11 bases fitting TRBD1. This CDR3 has 15 amino acids. Germline V gives CDR1 MDHEN, CDR2 SYDVKM. The ends lost 6 bases at V and 5 bases at J; junction bases unmatched: 8. The CDR3 DNA sequence: TGTGCCAGCAGAACACGGACAGGGGGCTTATATGGCTACACCTTC. Translating gives CASRTRTGGLYGYTF.

The V gene is TRBV2, the J gene TRBJ1-2; 8 bases line up with TRBD1. V gave up 9 bases and J gave up 7 bases; unmatched junction bases: 7. Looked up from germline, CDR1 is SNHLY and CDR2 is FYNNEI. The CDR3 has 12 residues. The CDR3 sequence: CASGQGMSGYTF. The CDR3 DNA reads as TGTGCCAGTGGACAGGGAATGAGTGGCTACACCTTC.

V usage is TRBV6-5 and J usage is TRBJ1-4, with D maybe TRBD1 (5 bases). V lost 4 bases and J lost 8, with 17 bases in between. The CDR3 extends over 15 amino acids. Germline V lookup: CDR1 MNHEY, CDR2 SVGAGI. CDR3 nucleotides: TGTGCCAGCAGTTCCGCCGGGGGAAGAGGCGAAAAACTGTTTTTT. Protein product: CASSSAGGRGEKLFF.

In DNA form, the CDR3 reads TGTGCCAGCACCCGGGAAAGGTACGAGCAGTACTTC. It specifies CASTRERYEQYF. This rearrangement joins TRBV28 to TRBJ2-7, with D perhaps TRBD2 (5 bases). The CDR3 length is 12 residues. Per the germline V gene, CDR1 is MDHEN and CDR2 is SYDVKM. Trimming left V 7 bases short and J 4 bases short, with 11 bases between. The entire variable domain, with the rest obtained from reference TRBV28 and TRBJ2-7, is as follows: DVKVTQSSRYLVKRTGEKVFLECVQDMDHENMFWYRQDPGLGLRLIYFSYDVKMKEKGDIPEGYSVSREKKERFSLILESASTNQTSMYLCASTRERYEQYFGPGTRLTVT.

The chain carries TRBV27 and TRBJ1-4; D call uncertain. Germline CDR1 is MNHEY and CDR2 is SMNVEV (reference sequence). This CDR3 region has 16 residues. Trimming stripped 3 bases from V and 0 bases from J, with 11 bases between. CDR3 protein: CASSFSDRATNEKLFF. CDR3 DNA: TGTGCCAGCAGTTTTAGCGACCGCGCAACTAATGAAAAACTGTTTTTT.